What follows describes a single T cell receptor beta chain. The entry originates in a study of early T cells in non-severe SARS-CoV-2 infection. MiXCR was run by TCRdb on the 5' RACE reads, yielding one entry per CDR3 protein. The sample yields some 45,000 distinct CDR3 sequences, over 3% seen once. The germline V and J ends were trimmed by 0 bases and 8 bases, with 8 bases remaining between them. The CDR3 loop spans 13 amino acids. CDR1 and CDR2 (germline): SGHAT, FQNNGV. This chain connects TRBV11-2 to TRBJ2-1; D remains ambiguous. Sequencing input: whole blood. The TCR was taken from an adult who was a healthcare worker with PCR-confirmed SARS-CoV-2 infection or an uninfected control (not recorded which). Here the CDR3 DNA reads TGTGCCAGCAGCTTAGATTATTTAGATGAGCAGTTCTTC. Translating gives CASSLDYLDEQFF.